These T cell receptor beta chains were read from a single sample in a study of neoadjuvant anti-PD-1 for oral cavity cancer. TCRdb's copy holds only in-frame clones and misses some; the assay was immunoSEQ multiplex PCR. Of approximately 14,000 clones in the sample, about 70% were seen once. The sample here was PBMCs, taken before nivolumab (anti-PD-1) treatment. The source of these receptors is a person aged 35-79 years with oral cavity squamous cell carcinoma. The CDR3 runs from the conserved cysteine through the conserved F or W. The D gene is left open where the match is weak. Rows may omit the clone size; those that give it use once, few, many or a size class.

d_gene	v_gene	j_gene	abundance	CDR3aa	CDR3nt
TRBD1	TRBV9	TRBJ1-2	few	CASSMRDRGFLDGYTF	TGTGCCAGCAGCATGCGGGACAGGGGGTTTTTGGATGGCTACACCTTC
TRBD1	TRBV7-8	TRBJ2-3	NA	CASSVRIRGRDTDTQYF	TGTGCCAGCAGCGTTCGGATCAGGGGGCGAGACACAGATACGCAGTATTTT
TRBD1	TRBV27	TRBJ2-2	NA	CASSSGTGGAGELFF	TGTGCCAGCAGTTCGGGGACAGGGGGCGCCGGGGAGCTGTTTTTT
NA	TRBV7-9	TRBJ1-2	NA	CASSPDANNYGYTF	TGTGCCAGCAGCCCAGACGCAAATAACTATGGCTACACCTTC
TRBD2	TRBV7-9	TRBJ2-1	NA	CASSFRASGRPNEQFF	TGTGCCAGCAGCTTCAGGGCTAGCGGGAGACCCAATGAGCAGTTCTTC
TRBD2	TRBV6-6	TRBJ2-5	NA	CASSGVAGGQETQYF	TGTGCCAGCAGTGGTGTAGCGGGGGGACAAGAGACCCAGTACTTC
NA	TRBV27	TRBJ1-2	NA	CASSVDKTYGYTF	TGTGCCAGCAGTGTAGACAAGACCTATGGCTACACCTTC
NA	TRBV2	TRBJ1-2	few	CASSENVRADGYTF	TGTGCCAGCAGTGAGAATGTCAGGGCGGATGGCTACACCTTC
TRBD1	TRBV7-9	TRBJ1-2	NA	CASSLQGGLPGYTF	TGTGCCAGCAGCTTACAGGGGGGGTTGCCTGGCTACACCTTC
NA	TRBV4-1	TRBJ1-4	NA	CASRDRPWLTNEKLFF	TGCGCCAGCAGAGACAGGCCTTGGCTGACTAATGAAAAACTGTTTTTT
TRBD2	TRBV9	TRBJ2-2	NA	CASSVVSGGSTGELFF	TGTGCCAGCAGCGTAGTGTCGGGCGGGAGCACCGGGGAGCTGTTTTTT
NA	TRBV5-1	TRBJ1-1	NA	CASSLFSETEAFF	TGCGCCAGCAGCTTGTTCAGCGAAACTGAAGCTTTCTTT
TRBD1	TRBV9	TRBJ2-4	NA	CASSETGLAKNIQYF	TGTGCCAGCAGCGAGACAGGGTTGGCCAAAAACATTCAGTACTTC
NA	TRBV4-1	TRBJ2-7	NA	CASSHMWGGPYEQYF	TGCGCCAGCAGCCACATGTGGGGGGGGCCCTACGAGCAGTACTTC
TRBD1	TRBV15	TRBJ1-2	NA	CATSSYTGTGYGYTF	TGTGCCACCAGCAGTTACACCGGGACAGGGTATGGCTACACCTTC
TRBD1	TRBV5-1	TRBJ1-1	NA	CASSGDRNTEAFF	TGCGCCAGCAGCGGGGACAGGAACACTGAAGCTTTCTTT
TRBD2	TRBV27	TRBJ2-1	NA	CASSFSGTNSYNEQFF	TGTGCCAGCAGTTTTAGCGGGACGAACTCCTACAATGAGCAGTTCTTC
NA	TRBV4-1	TRBJ2-3	NA	CASSQVVGLATQYF	TGCGCCAGCAGCCAAGTCGTGGGTCTAGCTACGCAGTATTTT
NA	TRBV6-5	TRBJ2-7	few	CASSYSIRSVGEQYF	TGTGCCAGCAGTTACTCGATCCGCTCCGTAGGGGAGCAGTACTTC
NA	TRBV11-1	TRBJ2-5	NA	CASSSTLEIGETQYF	TGTGCCAGCAGCTCCACATTGGAGATCGGAGAGACCCAGTACTTC
NA	TRBV30	TRBJ2-3	once	CAWSVLRGLGQYF	TGTGCCTGGAGTGTACTGCGGGGGCTGGGGCAGTATTTT
NA	TRBV19	TRBJ2-2	NA	CASRPVNTGELFF	TGTGCCAGTCGGCCGGTGAACACCGGGGAGCTGTTTTTT
TRBD1	TRBV6-1	TRBJ1-2	NA	CASSGLTGGRGYTF	TGTGCCAGCAGTGGTCTGACAGGGGGCCGCGGCTACACCTTC
NA	TRBV5-6	TRBJ1-2	NA	CASRGAGGNYGYTF	TGTGCCAGCAGGGGGGCCGGGGGGAACTATGGCTACACCTTC
NA	TRBV30	TRBJ1-2	NA	CAWTLNYGYTF	TGTGCCTGGACCCTTAACTATGGCTACACCTTC
TRBD1	TRBV6-1	TRBJ1-1	NA	CASSDGDREVSEAFF	TGTGCCAGCAGTGATGGTGACAGGGAGGTCTCTGAAGCTTTCTTT
NA	TRBV9	TRBJ1-2	once	CASSVGGYYGYTF	TGTGCCAGCAGCGTTGGCGGTTACTATGGCTACACCTTC
NA	TRBV7-9	TRBJ2-3	NA	CASSLGSPRFLPDTQYF	TGTGCCAGCAGCTTAGGATCACCCCGATTCCTGCCAGATACGCAGTATTTT
NA	TRBV18	TRBJ1-1	NA	CASSLGENTEAFF	TGTGCCAGCTCACTTGGGGAGAACACTGAAGCTTTCTTT
NA	TRBV30	TRBJ2-1	NA	CAWSRAWDEQFF	TGTGCCTGGAGTCGGGCTTGGGATGAGCAGTTCTTC
NA	TRBV5-1	TRBJ1-4	NA	CASSPGRGAGEKLFF	TGCGCCAGCAGCCCCGGGAGGGGGGCCGGGGAAAAACTGTTTTTT
NA	TRBV27	TRBJ1-5	NA	CASSLSSGINQPQHF	TGTGCCAGCAGTTTAAGCTCAGGGATCAATCAGCCCCAGCATTTT
NA	TRBV28	TRBJ2-3	NA	CASSHRTTPSTDTQYF	TGTGCCAGCAGTCACCGGACTACCCCTAGCACAGATACGCAGTATTTT
NA	TRBV9	TRBJ2-2	NA	CASSPQGGVAGELFF	TGTGCCAGCAGTCCCCAGGGCGGGGTGGCCGGGGAGCTGTTTTTT
TRBD1	TRBV7-9	TRBJ1-2	NA	CASSLGRDRSGYTF	TGTGCCAGCAGCTTAGGCCGGGACAGGTCTGGCTACACCTTC
TRBD2	TRBV7-3	TRBJ2-3	NA	CASSLQGLAARSTDTQYF	TGTGCCAGCAGCTTACAGGGACTAGCGGCGCGCAGCACAGATACGCAGTATTTT
TRBD1	TRBV11-3	TRBJ2-2	few	CASSDRVNTGELFF	TGTGCCAGCAGTGACAGGGTTAACACCGGGGAGCTGTTTTTT
NA	TRBV11-2	TRBJ2-1	NA	CASSLIFAKEQFF	TGTGCCAGCAGCTTAATCTTCGCGAAAGAGCAGTTCTTC
TRBD1	TRBV28	TRBJ2-7	NA	CASSPGQGARSYEQYF	TGTGCCAGCAGTCCAGGACAGGGGGCGCGGTCCTACGAGCAGTACTTC
NA	TRBV19	TRBJ2-7	NA	CASTLATGTSYEQYF	TGTGCCAGTACCCTAGCGACAGGGACCTCCTACGAGCAGTACTTC